These 30 T cell receptor beta chains originate from one sample sequenced in a study of regulatory T cells in long-lasting Graves disease. The time point denotes: persistent/refractory GD, antithyroid drugs over 5 years with positive TRAb. Isolated PBMC RNA provided the starting material for the TCR library. With iRepertoire HTBI primers and Arm-PCR of CDR3 regions, TCR beta libraries were built. TCRdb fed the multiplex PCR reads into MiXCR, producing one record per CDR3 protein. The sample lists some 420,000 distinct CDR3 sequences; roughly 22% were seen once. The starting material was peripheral blood mononuclear cells (PBMCs), obtained when the disease was refractory, from a patient treated with antithyroid drugs. These receptor sequences come from a female donor with Graves disease.

This clonotype occurred once. It may be a read error: a sequence one base away is much more abundant. V is TRBV12-3 or TRBV12-4 and J is TRBJ2-2, with a tentative D call TRBD2 (5 bases). The CDR3 contains 15 residues. The CDR3 DNA reads as TGTGCCTGCAGTTACACGAGGGCTCACACCGGGGAGCTGTTTTTT. Its protein product is CACSYTRAHTGELFF.

This clonotype showed up just once. The V gene is TRBV20-1, the J gene TRBJ2-3; a weak D match, TRBD2 (6 bases). The CDR3 contains 15 residues. Trimming shortened V by 5 bases and J by 0 bases, and 15 bases separated the two germline ends. The germline V gene encodes CDR1 DFQATT and CDR2 SNEGSKA (reference sequence). The chain's CDR3 is CSAPRTTVSTDTQYF. In DNA, the CDR3 is TGCAGTGCTCCTAGGACTACCGTTAGCACAGATACGCAGTATTTT.

V usage is TRBV6-2 or TRBV6-3 and J usage is TRBJ2-7; D call uncertain. This CDR3 has 14 amino acids. The germline V gene encodes CDR1 MNHEY and CDR2 SVGEGT. The V and J ends lost 2 bases and 6 bases respectively, with 14 bases between them. The CDR3 reads CASSYDLVQTEQYF. The CDR3 DNA reads as TGTGCCAGCAGTTACGATCTAGTTCAGACCGAGCAGTACTTC.

This clonotype was counted once. Given a much more abundant clone one base away, this may be a read error. The gene calls are TRBV20-1 and TRBJ1-2, with D perhaps TRBD1 (6 bases). The CDR3 is 14 residues long. The V gene lost 6 bases and the J gene lost 4 bases, with 18 bases spanning the gap. The germline CDR1 and CDR2 sequences are DFQATT and SNEGSKA (reference sequence). CDR3 DNA sequence: TGCAGTGCCACCAGGACAGCCTTGAGCTATGGCTACACCTTC. Its protein product is CSATRTALSYGYTF.

This clonotype appeared a single time. In this CDR3 the conserved last residue, phenylalanine or tryptophan, is missing, so a read error is likely. V and J are TRBV3-1 and TRBJ1-1; the match to TRBD1 covers 7 bases. Germline CDR1 is LGHDT and CDR2 is YNNKEL (reference sequence). The CDR3 sequence is 14 residues long. J was trimmed by 5 bases and V by 4 bases; bases with no gene match: 7. The CDR3 sequence is CASSPQQGWTEAFL. The CDR3 nucleotides are TGTGCCAGCAGCCCCCAACAGGGGTGGACTGAAGCTTTCCTT.

In regard to this clonotype: A far larger clone is off by one base, so a read error is likely. The gene calls are TRBV10-3 and TRBJ1-6; D not resolved. Germline V CDR1 and CDR2: ENHRY, SYGVKD. Trimming took off 5 bases at V and 0 bases at J, with 11 bases between the two ends. The CDR3 runs 16 residues. CDR3 DNA: TGTGCCATCAGTCCGACCGTCAACTCCTATAATTCACCCCTCCACTTT. Its protein product is CAISPTVNSYNSPLHF.

On this clonotype: This may come from a read error, since a much larger clone is one base off. This chain uses TRBV6-2 or TRBV6-3 with TRBJ1-4; TRBD1 aligns across 8 bases. V was pared by 0 bases and J by 4 bases, with 1 base of the junction left unmatched. CDR1 and CDR2 (germline): MNHEY, SVGEGT. The CDR3 loop spans 15 amino acids. The CDR3 nucleotides are TGTGCCAGCAGTTACTCGACAGGGGATAATGAAAAACTGTTTTTT. Translation: CASSYSTGDNEKLFF.

The chain employs TRBV7-9 and TRBJ2-7; D unclear. The CDR3 totals 13 residues. V lost 1 base and J lost 7, with 11 bases in between. Per the germline V gene, CDR1 is SEHNR and CDR2 is FQNEAQ (reference sequence). CDR3 residues: CASSLGGSWEQYF. The CDR3, as DNA: TGTGCCAGCAGCTTAGGTGGTAGCTGGGAGCAGTACTTC.

This clonotype was observed at least ten times. The genes are TRBV28 and TRBJ2-7; TRBD1 aligns across 8 bases. Unmatched junction bases numbered 5, after V lost 2 bases and J lost 2 bases. CDR1 is MDHEN, CDR2 SYDVKM, per germline. This CDR3 is built from 15 residues. The CDR3 bases are TGTGCCAGCAGTTTAGGGGACAGGCGGACCTACGAGCAGTACTTC. This gives the protein CASSLGDRRTYEQYF.

This clonotype was detected many times. CDR3 amino acids: CASLWGQGELFF. DNA for the CDR3: TGTGCCAGCCTATGGGGGCAAGGGGAGCTGTTTTTT. The V call is TRBV12-3 or TRBV12-4, the J call TRBJ2-2; D perhaps matches TRBD1 (6 bases). There are 12 residues in the CDR3. V was cut by 8 bases and J by 8 bases, with 12 bases left in between.

This chain connects TRBV5-1 to TRBJ2-7; D is unclear. Germline values: CDR1 SGHRS, CDR2 YFSETQ. The V end was cut by 0 bases, the J end by 4 bases, with 8 bases between. The CDR3 is 13 amino acids. DNA for the CDR3: TGCGCCAGCAGCTTGGGAGGATTGTACGAGCAGTACTTC. This translates into CASSLGGLYEQYF.

The genes are TRBV5-6 and TRBJ2-6, with unresolved D. The V end was cut by 7 bases, the J end by 0 bases, with 14 bases between. The CDR3 has 16 amino acids. Germline V lookup: CDR1 SGHDT, CDR2 YYEEEE. CDR3 sequence (DNA): TGTGCCAGCGCCGCCGGGCCGCTCTCTGGGGCCAACGTCCTGACTTTC. Translation: CASAAGPLSGANVLTF.

In its sample, this clonotype was seen a few times. The genes are TRBV6-1 and TRBJ2-7; 7 positions agree with TRBD2. CDR1 is MNHNS and CDR2 is SASEGT in the germline V gene. The V and J ends lost 2 bases and 5 bases, in that order; junction bases with no gene match: 9. This CDR3 has 15 residues. The CDR3 DNA reads TGTGCCAGCAGTGAACAGGCGGGAGACTTGGACGAGCAGTACTTC. Residues: CASSEQAGDLDEQYF.

In its sample, this clonotype was seen many times. The V gene is TRBV7-2, the J gene TRBJ1-1, with no clear D. CDR1 is SGHTA and CDR2 is FQGNSA in the germline V gene. The CDR3 spans 14 residues. The V end lost 3 bases, the J end lost 11 bases, and 19 bases lay between the germline ends. In nucleotides, the CDR3 is TGTGCCAGCAGCTTCCAAGGGCTTAACAAAATGGCTTTCTTT. Encoded protein: CASSFQGLNKMAFF.

This chain connects TRBV20-1 to TRBJ2-5, with D hard to call. Per the germline V gene, CDR1 is DFQATT and CDR2 is SNEGSKA (reference sequence). The length of the CDR3 is 11 residues. V was cut by 7 bases and J by 5 bases, with 11 bases left in between. The CDR3 nucleotides read TGCAGTGTCATGGACGGGGAGACCCAGTACTTC. This sequence encodes CSVMDGETQYF.

This clonotype was counted a few times. Here the CDR3 DNA reads TGCGCCAGCAGCTGGAGTTGGACTAATGAAAAACTGTTTTTT. This sequence encodes CASSWSWTNEKLFF. The chain links TRBV5-1 to TRBJ1-4; D is undetermined. The germline CDR1 and CDR2 sequences are SGHRS and YFSETQ. The CDR3 is 14 amino acids. V was shortened by 3 bases and J by 2 bases, with 8 bases between the two germline ends.

Ten or more counts support this clonotype. The chain combines TRBV28 with TRBJ2-5, with TRBD1 matching over 8 bases. The ends lost 2 bases at V and 2 bases at J; junction bases unmatched: 10. CDR3 length equals 17 residues. Germline V gene data show CDR1 as MDHEN and CDR2 as SYDVKM. The CDR3 is CASSLAGTGIPQETQYF. CDR3 nucleotides: TGTGCCAGCAGTTTAGCCGGGACAGGCATACCTCAAGAGACCCAGTACTTC. The full variable domain, rest sourced from reference TRBV28 and TRBJ2-5, is DVKVTQSSRYLVKRTGEKVFLECVQDMDHENMFWYRQDPGLGLRLIYFSYDVKMKEKGDIPEGYSVSREKKERFSLILESASTNQTSMYLCASSLAGTGIPQETQYFGPGTRLLVL.

This clonotype occurred many times. V and J are TRBV7-2 and TRBJ1-5, with D possibly being TRBD1 (5 bases). Trimming cost V 5 bases and J 2 bases, with 13 bases left between them. Germline V gene data show CDR1 as SGHTA and CDR2 as FQGNSA. The length of the CDR3 is 15 residues. The CDR3 loop is CASSPQGRGNQPQHF. CDR3 nucleotide sequence: TGTGCCAGCAGCCCGCAGGGTAGGGGCAATCAGCCCCAGCATTTT.

The chain is built from TRBV14 and TRBJ2-2; tentatively, D is TRBD2 (6 bases). The CDR3 is made up of 16 amino acids. Trimming took 2 bases from V and 2 from J, leaving 12 bases between them. Germline V gives CDR1 SGHDN, CDR2 FVKESK. CDR3 region: CASSQTAGGNTGELFF. CDR3 nucleotides: TGTGCCAGCAGCCAAACTGCCGGGGGAAACACCGGGGAGCTGTTTTTT.

This clonotype was seen ten or more times. V gene TRBV28 combines with J gene TRBJ1-1; D is unclear. The CDR3 contains 11 residues. Trimming took off 2 bases at V and 10 bases at J, with 8 bases between the two ends. CDR1 is MDHEN and CDR2 is SYDVKM in the germline V gene. The CDR3 DNA reads TGTGCCAGCAGTTTAAGGCGCGGAGCTTTCTTT. Translated: CASSLRRGAFF.

This chain links TRBV5-5 with TRBJ1-3; weak D call: TRBD1 (6 bases). Per the germline V gene, CDR1 is SGHKS and CDR2 is YYEKEE (reference sequence). Trimming left V 1 base short and J 0 bases short, with 11 bases between. The CDR3 runs to 16 residues. The CDR3 DNA reads TGTGCCAGCAGCTTGCGGGGGGCTGACTCTGGAAACACCATATATTTT. This translates into CASSLRGADSGNTIYF.

This clonotype was seen more than once but under ten times. CDR3 in amino acids: CASSLSPLGDEQFF. CDR3 DNA: TGTGCCAGCAGCTTGTCCCCTCTAGGGGATGAGCAGTTCTTC. The V gene is TRBV7-2, the J gene TRBJ2-1; a weak D match, TRBD1 (5 bases). The germline gives CDR1 SGHTA, CDR2 FQGNSA. The CDR3 is 14 amino acids. The V end lost 3 bases, the J end lost 8 bases, and 14 bases lay between the germline ends. Together with reference TRBV7-2 and TRBJ2-1, the CDR3 gives the full variable domain: GAGVSQSPSNKVTEKGKDVELRCDPISGHTALYWYRQSLGQGLEFLIYFQGNSAPDKSGLPSDRFSAERTGGSVSTLTIQRTQQEDSAVYLCASSLSPLGDEQFFGPGTRLTVL.

V gene TRBV11-1 combines with J gene TRBJ2-2; TRBD1 agrees at 9 bases. The V gene end was trimmed by 7 bases and the J gene end by 4 bases; junction bases not matched to a gene: 7. Germline-derived CDR1 and CDR2 are SGHAT and FQDESV (reference sequence). This CDR3 comprises 15 residues. The chain's CDR3 is CASTPGQGSTGELFF. CDR3 coding DNA: TGTGCCAGCACTCCGGGACAGGGCAGCACCGGGGAGCTGTTTTTT.

This clonotype has at least ten counts. This rearrangement joins TRBV24-1 to TRBJ1-1; D is uncertain. V was shortened by 7 bases and J by 8 bases, with 10 bases between the two germline ends. The V gene's germline CDR1 is KGHDR and CDR2 SFDVKD. The CDR3 totals 11 residues. The DNA for the CDR3 is TGTGCCACCAGAGGTTCCGCCGAAGCTTTCTTT. Its protein product is CATRGSAEAFF.

About this clonotype: A much larger clone lies one base from this, so it may be a read error. J is TRBJ1-2 and V is TRBV6-2 or TRBV6-3; D is possibly TRBD1 (6 bases). Trimming stripped 5 bases from V and 4 bases from J, with 20 bases between. The CDR3 runs 16 residues. Germline CDR1 reads MNHEY; CDR2 reads SVGEGT. This CDR3 is CASSEVVGFRGYGYTF. CDR3 sequence (DNA): TGTGCCAGCAGTGAAGTCGTGGGATTCAGGGGCTATGGCTACACCTTC.

This clonotype was seen repeatedly, ten times or more. The chain recombines TRBV2 with TRBJ1-6; TRBD1 might be the D (6 bases). Trimming shortened V by 6 bases and J by 6 bases, and 9 bases separated the two germline ends. The V gene's germline CDR1 is SNHLY and CDR2 FYNNEI. This CDR3 has 13 amino acids. CDR3: CASRWTVNSPLHF. As DNA, the CDR3 is TGTGCCAGCAGGTGGACAGTTAATTCACCCCTCCACTTT.

This clonotype was counted many times. J is TRBJ1-6 and V is TRBV2; the D is unclear. Germline CDR1 is SNHLY and CDR2 is FYNNEI. The CDR3 consists of 15 residues. Between the trimmed V and J ends, which lost 0 bases and 10 bases, there was a span of 13 bases. The DNA of the CDR3 is TGTGCCAGCAGTGAAGCTGGCGGCAGTGGGTCACCCCTCCACTTT. This encodes CASSEAGGSGSPLHF.

This clonotype was observed at least ten times. The chain is built from TRBV11-2 and TRBJ2-1; 9 nucleotides match TRBD1. The CDR3 is 16 residues long. Germline CDR1 and CDR2: SGHAT and FQNNGV. The V gene end was trimmed by 7 bases and the J gene end by 3 bases; junction bases not matched to a gene: 10. The CDR3 protein is CASTRTGQGYYNEQFF. CDR3 nucleotide sequence: TGTGCCAGCACCCGAACGGGACAGGGATACTACAATGAGCAGTTCTTC. Combining the CDR3 with reference TRBV11-2 and TRBJ2-1 gives the whole variable domain EAGVAQSPRYKIIEKRQSVAFWCNPISGHATLYWYQQILGQGPKLLIQFQNNGVVDDSQLPKDRFSAERLKGVDSTLKIQPAKLEDSAVYLCASTRTGQGYYNEQFFGPGTRLTVL.

The sample holds a few counts of this clonotype. The chain combines TRBV30 with TRBJ2-7; D ambiguous. The germline V gene has CDR1 GTSNPN and CDR2 SVGIG (reference sequence). The CDR3 is 13 residues long. V was shortened by 1 base and J by 2 bases, with 9 bases between the two germline ends. CDR3 amino acids: CAWSAASPYEQYF. CDR3 coding DNA: TGTGCCTGGAGTGCTGCCAGCCCCTACGAGCAGTACTTC.

This chain connects TRBV7-9 to TRBJ2-7; 7 bases are a match to TRBD1. This CDR3 contains 14 residues. Trimming at V came to 5 bases and at J to 2 bases, leaving 6 bases not matched to a gene. In germline, CDR1 is SEHNR, CDR2 FQNEAQ (reference sequence). Written as DNA, the CDR3 is TGTGCCAGCAGCCACCGGGACAGACCCTACGAGCAGTACTTC. Protein: CASSHRDRPYEQYF.